These 25 T cell receptor beta chains share one sample of origin, sequenced in a study of tumor-infiltrating lymphocytes in primary liver carcinoma. Production of TCR beta cDNA used around 500 ng total RNA together with a constant-region primer. Three nested multiplex PCR rounds, a slightly modified ARM-PCR method, built the TCR beta libraries. TRBV1-TRBV30 forward primers paired with a C-beta reverse primer drove the first two PCR rounds, around 10 cycles each. TCRdb reprocessed the multiplex PCR reads with MiXCR, giving one entry per CDR3 protein. The sample contains approximately 92,000 distinct CDR3 sequences, 68% of which appear only once. From unsorted bulk tissue weighing roughly 18-31 mg, DNA and RNA were co-extracted. The sequenced sample consisted of tumor-adjacent normal liver tissue. These receptors were collected from a man aged 35 to 55 with primary liver carcinoma and hepatitis B virus infection.

V is TRBV7-9 and J is TRBJ1-2; D remains unclear. Looked up from germline, CDR1 is SEHNR and CDR2 is FQNEAQ (reference sequence). Trimming removed 2 bases at V and 5 bases at J, with 9 bases between. CDR3 size: 13 residues. CDR3 region: CASSLWTAYGYTF. DNA for the CDR3: TGTGCCAGCAGCTTATGGACCGCTTATGGCTACACCTTC.

The CDR3 coding sequence is TGTGCCAGCTGCGACTCGTGTGCGAGGGTTACGAACACCGGGGAGCTGTTTTTT. Translated: CASCDSCARVTNTGELFF. The genes are TRBV11-2 and TRBJ2-2; possibly TRBD2 for D (5 bases). The length of the CDR3 is 18 residues. Trimming took 8 bases from V and 0 from J, leaving 22 bases between them. Germline loops: CDR1 SGHAT, CDR2 FQNNGV.

This clonotype was found once. The junction departs from the called germline gene at one end, perhaps through a read error. V and J are TRBV11-1 and TRBJ2-3; a possible D gene is TRBD1 (6 bases). This CDR3 comprises 13 residues. From germline, CDR1 is SGHAT and CDR2 FQDESV (reference sequence). The CDR3 loop is CASSVTGPDTKFF. CDR3 sequence (DNA): TGTGCCAGCAGCGTTACAGGGCCCGATACGAAGTTTTTT.

The chain carries TRBV11-2 and TRBJ1-6; D may be TRBD1 (6 bases). V lost 4 bases, J lost 11 bases, and 21 bases lay in between. The CDR3 runs to 16 residues. Germline CDR1 reads SGHAT; CDR2 reads FQNNGV. CDR3 sequence (DNA): TGTGCCAGCAGCTCCATCCCAGGAGGGGGTTCGACACCCCTCCACTTT. Encoded protein: CASSSIPGGGSTPLHF.

The chain recombines TRBV2 with TRBJ2-3; possible D gene TRBD2, 6 bases. The CDR3 spans 15 residues. Between the trimmed V and J ends, which lost 9 bases and 2 bases, there was a span of 18 bases. In germline, CDR1 is SNHLY, CDR2 FYNNEI. The DNA for the CDR3 is TGTGCCAGTAACCCCCGCGGGACCTCCACAGATACGCAGTATTTT. This encodes CASNPRGTSTDTQYF.

This clonotype came up many times. The DNA of the CDR3 is TGTGCCAGCAGCTTGGGACTAGACTACACAGATACGCAGTATTTT. Protein: CASSLGLDYTDTQYF. The chain has TRBV7-9 and TRBJ2-3; TRBD2 matches 8 bases. Germline-derived CDR1 and CDR2 are SEHNR and FQNEAQ (reference sequence). V trimming: 3 bases; J trimming: 2 bases; junction bases outside the gene matches: 4. The CDR3 totals 15 residues.

As concerns this clonotype: This may come from a read error, since a much larger clone is one base off. The V call is TRBV14, the J call TRBJ2-2, with a tentative D call TRBD1 (6 bases). The V gene's germline CDR1 is SGHDN and CDR2 FVKESK. The CDR3 extends over 15 amino acids. The CDR3 spells CASGQDYTGHGELFF. The CDR3 DNA is TGTGCCAGCGGCCAAGATTATACAGGGCACGGGGAGCTGTTTTTT.

A remark on this clonotype: Possible read error: a much larger clone is one base away. V is TRBV12-3 or TRBV12-4 and J is TRBJ2-1; 8 bases align to TRBD2. There are 16 residues in the CDR3. V gave up 2 bases and J gave up 7 bases; unmatched junction bases: 10. DNA for the CDR3: TGTGCCAGCAGTTTAATCGGGTTAGCGGGGAAGAATGAGCAGTTCTTC. Amino acid sequence: CASSLIGLAGKNEQFF.

The chain combines TRBV7-9 with TRBJ2-7; 9 nucleotides align to TRBD2. V lost 1 base, J lost 4 bases, and 8 bases stayed unmatched. The germline V gene has CDR1 SEHNR and CDR2 FQNEAQ (reference sequence). The CDR3 covers 16 residues. As DNA, the CDR3 is TGTGCCAGCAGCTTAGTCCAGGTAGCGGGAGAGTACGAGCAGTACTTC. Translation gives CASSLVQVAGEYEQYF.

As to this clonotype: This may be a read error: a much more frequent sequence differs by one nucleotide. V and J are TRBV6-5 and TRBJ2-1; no clear D gene. Germline V lookup: CDR1 MNHEY, CDR2 SVGAGI. Deletions cut 2 bases from V and 2 bases from J, with 7 bases between. The CDR3 sequence is 14 residues long. The CDR3 loop is CASSYGRPYNEQFF. The CDR3 DNA reads TGTGCCAGCAGTTACGGCAGGCCCTACAATGAGCAGTTCTTC.

This clonotype was seen once. The V and J genes are TRBV20-1 and TRBJ2-1; 7 nucleotides match TRBD2. The CDR3 consists of 14 residues. V was pared by 4 bases and J by 3 bases, with 6 bases of the junction left unmatched. Germline assignment: CDR1 DFQATT and CDR2 SNEGSKA (reference sequence). The CDR3 loop is CSATQTSLYNEQFF. In DNA, the CDR3 is TGCAGTGCTACCCAGACTAGCCTCTACAATGAGCAGTTCTTC.

Worth noting for this clonotype: The germline gene is not matched at one end of the junction; a read error may be the cause. V is TRBV29-1 and J is TRBJ2-2; 7 bases agree with TRBD2. Germline V CDR1 and CDR2: SQVTM, ANQGSEA. This CDR3 is built from 15 residues. The CDR3: CSIEYAAGAAGELFF. CDR3 in DNA: TGCAGCATTGAATACGCCGCGGGAGCCGCCGGGGAGCTGTTTTTT.

Concerning this clonotype: One junction end disagrees with the germline gene, perhaps due to a read error. J is TRBJ2-1 and V is TRBV11-2, with D perhaps matching TRBD2 (5 bases). This CDR3 has 16 amino acids. The germline V gene has CDR1 SGHAT and CDR2 FQNNGV. The CDR3 DNA is TGTGCCAGTAGCTTAGCGTATCTAGTGCTTCACAATGAGCAGTTCTTC. This codes for CASSLAYLVLHNEQFF.

This clonotype was seen more than once but under ten times. The chain carries TRBV28 and TRBJ1-2, with TRBD1 matching 8 bases. The V and J ends lost 4 bases and 4 bases, in that order; junction bases with no gene match: 5. Germline CDR1 reads MDHEN; CDR2 reads SYDVKM. The CDR3 extends over 14 amino acids. The CDR3 protein is CASSYPGGGYGYTF. CDR3 DNA sequence: TGTGCCAGCAGTTACCCAGGGGGCGGCTATGGCTACACCTTC.

In regard to this clonotype: It may be a read error: a sequence one base away is much more abundant. This sequence joins TRBV10-2 and TRBJ2-7; 7 bases agree with TRBD1. With 2 bases clipped from V and 2 bases from J, the junction kept 6 bases outside the gene matches. The CDR3 has 15 amino acids. CDR1 and CDR2 (germline): WSHSY, SAAADI. CDR3 residues: CASSEPKGAPYEQYF. DNA for the CDR3: TGCGCCAGCAGTGAGCCCAAGGGGGCCCCCTACGAGCAGTACTTC.

A note on this clonotype: One end of the junction is discordant with germline, which a read error may explain. This chain links TRBV6-2 or TRBV6-3 with TRBJ1-5, with D possibly matching TRBD1 (5 bases). CDR3 length: 17 amino acids. Germline CDR1 and CDR2: MNHEY and SVGEGT. This chain's CDR3 is CTSSRQPWRGSNQPQHF. CDR3 coding DNA: TGTACCAGCAGCCGCCAGCCTTGGAGGGGTAGTAATCAGCCCCAGCATTTT.

In its sample, this clonotype was seen a few times. A much larger clone differs from this one at a single base, so this may be a read error. The chain has TRBV12-3 or TRBV12-4 and TRBJ2-2, with D unresolved. The V and J ends lost 5 bases and 6 bases respectively, with 13 bases between them. CDR3 length: 14 amino acids. CDR3 region: CASSLVGIAGELFF. Here the CDR3 DNA reads TGTGCCAGCAGTCTAGTGGGAATTGCCGGGGAGCTGTTTTTT.

A few counts support this clonotype. V gene TRBV6-1 combines with J gene TRBJ1-3; the match to TRBD1 covers 9 bases. The CDR3 is 15 amino acids. V trimming: 4 bases; J trimming: 8 bases; junction bases outside the gene matches: 9. Germline-derived CDR1 and CDR2 are MNHNS and SASEGT. This CDR3 is CASSAGTGSIDTIYF. The CDR3 DNA is TGTGCCAGCAGTGCAGGGACAGGGAGCATAGACACCATATATTTT.

Remarks on this clonotype: A much larger clone differs from this one at a single base, so this may be a read error. The V and J genes are TRBV7-8 and TRBJ2-1; TRBD2 aligns across 7 bases. Germline trimming cut 3 bases from V and 11 bases from J; bases unmatched to any gene: 4. The CDR3 loop spans 12 amino acids. Germline V CDR1 and CDR2: SGHVS, FQNEAQ. The CDR3 reads CASSLGGGKQFF. The CDR3 bases are TGTGCCAGCAGCTTGGGCGGGGGTAAGCAGTTCTTC.

This clonotype was found many times. This chain connects TRBV6-1 to TRBJ1-1, with D tentatively TRBD1 (5 bases). The CDR3 has 13 residues. Germline V lookup: CDR1 MNHNS, CDR2 SASEGT. Trimming pared 5 bases from V and 10 bases from J, leaving 17 bases between. The CDR3 is CASSQPDPRGAFF. DNA for the CDR3: TGTGCCAGCAGTCAGCCGGACCCAAGGGGAGCTTTCTTT.

Notes on this clonotype: The junction and the germline gene differ at one end; a read error may be behind it. The chain carries TRBV11-2 and TRBJ2-7; tentatively, D is TRBD1 or TRBD2 (5 bases each). CDR3 length equals 14 residues. Germline CDR1 is SGHAT and CDR2 is FQNNGV. CDR3 protein: CASSWDGGPYEQYF. The CDR3, as DNA: TGCGCCAGCAGCTGGGATGGGGGTCCCTACGAACAGTACTTC.

A remark on this clonotype: This could be a read error, since a much larger clone is one nucleotide away. The chain recombines TRBV13 with TRBJ2-7; a weak D match, TRBD1 (6 bases). V was cut by 6 bases and J by 6 bases, with 18 bases left in between. This CDR3 is 14 amino acids long. Germline values: CDR1 PRHDT, CDR2 FYEKMQ (reference sequence). This CDR3 is CASSRDGDTFEQYF. The CDR3 nucleotides read TGTGCCAGCAGTAGGGATGGGGACACCTTCGAGCAGTACTTC.

This clonotype appeared a few times. A much larger clone lies one base from this, so it may be a read error. The chain carries TRBV6-1 and TRBJ1-1; the D gene is possibly TRBD1 (5 bases). This CDR3 region has 13 residues. Germline loops: CDR1 MNHNS, CDR2 SASEGT. V was trimmed by 6 bases and J by 4 bases, leaving 12 bases between them. The CDR3 here is CASSRGASTEAFF. DNA of the CDR3: TGTGCCAGCAGCCGAGGGGCGTCCACTGAAGCTTTCTTT.

This clonotype has just a few counts. The CDR3: CASSYQMGGPEGEQFF. The DNA for the CDR3 is TGTGCCAGCAGTTACCAAATGGGAGGGCCTGAGGGTGAGCAGTTCTTC. V is TRBV6-5 and J is TRBJ2-1; 7 bases align to TRBD2. Looked up from germline, CDR1 is MNHEY and CDR2 is SVGAGI. This CDR3 has 16 amino acids. V shed 2 bases, J shed 9 bases, and the junction held 13 bases outside the gene matches.

This clonotype occurred many times. The genes are TRBV11-2 and TRBJ1-2; D remains ambiguous. CDR1 SGHAT and CDR2 FQNNGV come from the germline V gene. This CDR3 is 15 amino acids long. The V end lost 0 bases, the J end lost 2 bases, and 10 bases lay between the germline ends. The chain's CDR3 is CASSLEAAENYGYTF. The DNA of the CDR3 is TGTGCCAGCAGCTTAGAGGCAGCCGAAAACTATGGCTACACCTTC.